Given below is one TCR beta chain in context. Its antigen is unknown. The data are from a study of shared clonotypes between healthy human individuals. Study as a whole: For every donor, three CD4 naive, three CD4 memory, two CD8 naive and one CD8 memory plates were used.

Study-wide findings and caveats: It was anticipated that sequencing depth would influence how many clonotypes donors shared.

The germline V gene encodes CDR1 LNHDA and CDR2 SQIVND (reference sequence). The CDR3 runs 17 residues. Losses at the gene ends were 3 bases for V and 3 bases for J; bases not matched to a gene: 10. The split of CD4+ cells yielded CD45RA+ naive and CD45RA-negative memory subsets. Measured with immunoSEQ multiplex PCR; TCRdb has only the in-frame clones, and not every one. The repertoire holds 650,000 to 750,000 clones, with about 78% as singletons. The sample consisted of memory CD4+ T cells sorted from blood. Subset of the sample: CD45RA-negative fraction. The clonotype was recovered from a woman younger than 45 in good health. V gene TRBV19 combines with J gene TRBJ2-2; TRBD2 matches at 7 bases. CDR3 loop: CASSMRAGVRHTGELFF. The CDR3 coding sequence is TGTGCCAGTAGTATGAGGGCGGGAGTAAGGCACACCGGGGAGCTGTTTTTT. Combining the CDR3 with reference TRBV19 and TRBJ2-2 gives the whole variable domain DGGITQSPKYLFRKEGQNVTLSCEQNLNHDAMYWYRQDPGQGLRLIYYSQIVNDFQKGDIAEGYSVSREKKESFPLTVTSAQKNPTAFYLCASSMRAGVRHTGELFFGEGSRLTVL.